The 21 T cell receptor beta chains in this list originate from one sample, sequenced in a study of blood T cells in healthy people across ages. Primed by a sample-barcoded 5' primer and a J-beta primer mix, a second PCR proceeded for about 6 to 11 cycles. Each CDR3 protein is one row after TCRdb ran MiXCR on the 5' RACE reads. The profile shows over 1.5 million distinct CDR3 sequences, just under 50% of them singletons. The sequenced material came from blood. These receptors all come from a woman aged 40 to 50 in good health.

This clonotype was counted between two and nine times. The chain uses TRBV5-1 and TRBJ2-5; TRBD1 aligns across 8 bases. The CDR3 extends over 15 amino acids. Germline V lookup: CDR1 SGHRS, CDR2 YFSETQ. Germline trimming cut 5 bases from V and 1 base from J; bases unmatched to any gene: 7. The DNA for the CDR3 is TGCGCCAGCAGTCGTGGACAGGGCATCCAAGAGACCCAGTACTTC. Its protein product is CASSRGQGIQETQYF.

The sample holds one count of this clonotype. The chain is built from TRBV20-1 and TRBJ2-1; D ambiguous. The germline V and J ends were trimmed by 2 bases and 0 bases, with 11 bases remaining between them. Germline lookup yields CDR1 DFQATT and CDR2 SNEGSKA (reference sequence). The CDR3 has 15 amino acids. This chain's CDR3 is CSARYGVSSYNEQFF. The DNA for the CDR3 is TGCAGTGCTAGATATGGCGTAAGCTCCTACAATGAGCAGTTCTTC.

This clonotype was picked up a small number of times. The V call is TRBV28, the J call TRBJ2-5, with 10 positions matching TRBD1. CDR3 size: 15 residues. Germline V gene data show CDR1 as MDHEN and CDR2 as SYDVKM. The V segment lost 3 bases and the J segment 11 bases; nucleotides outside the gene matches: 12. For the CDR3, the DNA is TGTGCCAGCAGTTTCCCCTCGACAGGGGGCGGGGAGCAGTACTTC. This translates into CASSFPSTGGGEQYF.

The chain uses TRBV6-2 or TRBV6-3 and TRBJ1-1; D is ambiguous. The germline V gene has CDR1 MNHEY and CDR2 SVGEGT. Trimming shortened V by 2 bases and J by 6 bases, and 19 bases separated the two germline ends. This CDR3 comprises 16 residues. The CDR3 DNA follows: TGTGCCAGCAGTTACCAAGTGTCCAGGCGGGAACCTGAAGCTTTCTTT. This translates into CASSYQVSRREPEAFF.

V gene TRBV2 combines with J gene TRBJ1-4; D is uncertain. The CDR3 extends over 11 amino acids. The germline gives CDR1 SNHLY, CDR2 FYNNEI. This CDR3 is CAWVFNEKLFF. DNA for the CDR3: TGTGCGTGGGTTTTTAATGAAAAACTGTTTTTT. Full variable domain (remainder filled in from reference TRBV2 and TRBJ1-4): EPEVTQTPSHQVTQMGQEVILRCVPISNHLYFYWYRQILGQKVEFLVSFYNNEISEKSEIFDDQFSVERPDGSNFTLKIRSTKLEDSAMYFCAWVFNEKLFFGSGTQLSVL.

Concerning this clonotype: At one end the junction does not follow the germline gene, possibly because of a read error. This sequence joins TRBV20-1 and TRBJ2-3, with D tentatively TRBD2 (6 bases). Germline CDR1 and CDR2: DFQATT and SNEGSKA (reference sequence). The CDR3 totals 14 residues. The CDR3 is CSARARGPTNTQYF. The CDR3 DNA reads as TGCAGTGCTAGAGCGCGGGGTCCCACAAATACGCAGTATTTT.

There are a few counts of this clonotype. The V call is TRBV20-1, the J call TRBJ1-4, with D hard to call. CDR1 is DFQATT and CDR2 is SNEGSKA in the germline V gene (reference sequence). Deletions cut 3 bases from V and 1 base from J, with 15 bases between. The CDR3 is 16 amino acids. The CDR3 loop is CSASEIGFGTNEKLFF. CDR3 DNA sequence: TGCAGTGCTAGTGAAATAGGGTTCGGAACTAATGAAAAACTGTTTTTT.

The CDR3 region is CASSPSGALYGYEQYF. For the CDR3, the DNA is TGTGCCAGCAGTCCCTCAGGGGCCCTCTATGGCTACGAGCAGTACTTC. This sequence joins TRBV28 and TRBJ2-7; a possible D gene is TRBD1 (6 bases). CDR3 size: 16 residues. With 5 bases removed from V and 3 bases from J, the gap between germline ends came to 20 bases. The germline gives CDR1 MDHEN, CDR2 SYDVKM.

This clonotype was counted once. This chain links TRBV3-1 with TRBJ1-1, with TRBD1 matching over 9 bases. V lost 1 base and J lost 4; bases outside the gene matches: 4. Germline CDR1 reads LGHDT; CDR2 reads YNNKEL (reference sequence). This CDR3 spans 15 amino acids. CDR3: CASSQVGQGFTEAFF. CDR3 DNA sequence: TGTGCCAGCAGCCAAGTTGGACAGGGGTTCACTGAAGCTTTCTTT.

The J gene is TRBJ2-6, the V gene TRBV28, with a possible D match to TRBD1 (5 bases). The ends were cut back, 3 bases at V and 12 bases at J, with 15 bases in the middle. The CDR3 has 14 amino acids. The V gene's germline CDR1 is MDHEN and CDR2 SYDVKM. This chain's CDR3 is CASSFPNSQGVLTF. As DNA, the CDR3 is TGTGCCAGCAGTTTTCCTAACAGCCAGGGCGTCCTGACTTTC.

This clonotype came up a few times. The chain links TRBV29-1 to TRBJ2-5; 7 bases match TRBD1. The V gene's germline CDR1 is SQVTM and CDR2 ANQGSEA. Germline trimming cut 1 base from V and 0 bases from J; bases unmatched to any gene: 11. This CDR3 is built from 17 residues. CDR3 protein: CSVEGDGTVGNQETQYF. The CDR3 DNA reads TGCAGCGTTGAAGGTGACGGGACAGTCGGGAACCAAGAGACCCAGTACTTC.

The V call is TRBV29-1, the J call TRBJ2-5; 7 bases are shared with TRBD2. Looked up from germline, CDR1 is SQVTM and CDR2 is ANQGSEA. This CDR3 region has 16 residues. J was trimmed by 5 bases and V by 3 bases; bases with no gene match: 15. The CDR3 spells CSVEGFAGEGQETQYF. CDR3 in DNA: TGCAGCGTTGAGGGTTTCGCGGGGGAGGGTCAGGAGACCCAGTACTTC.

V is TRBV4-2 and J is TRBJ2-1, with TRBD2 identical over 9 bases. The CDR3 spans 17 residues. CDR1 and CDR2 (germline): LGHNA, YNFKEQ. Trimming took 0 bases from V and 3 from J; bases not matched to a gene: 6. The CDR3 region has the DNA TGTGCCAGCAGCCAAGATGGTACTAGCGGGCACTACAATGAGCAGTTCTTC. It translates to CASSQDGTSGHYNEQFF.

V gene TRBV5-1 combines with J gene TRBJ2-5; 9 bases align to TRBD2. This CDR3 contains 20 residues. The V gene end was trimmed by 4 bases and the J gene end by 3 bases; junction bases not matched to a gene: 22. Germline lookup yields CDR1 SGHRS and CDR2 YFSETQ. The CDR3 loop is CASSQSIWTSAGGTKETQYF. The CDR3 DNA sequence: TGCGCCAGCAGCCAAAGTATTTGGACTAGCGCTGGCGGGACTAAAGAGACCCAGTACTTC.

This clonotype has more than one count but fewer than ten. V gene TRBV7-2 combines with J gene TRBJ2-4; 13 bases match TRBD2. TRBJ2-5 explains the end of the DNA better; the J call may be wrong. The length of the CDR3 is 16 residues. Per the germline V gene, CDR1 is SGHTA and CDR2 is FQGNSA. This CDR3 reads CASSRRLAGGAETQYF. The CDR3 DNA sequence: TGTGCCAGCAGCCGACGACTAGCGGGGGGTGCAGAGACCCAGTACTTC.

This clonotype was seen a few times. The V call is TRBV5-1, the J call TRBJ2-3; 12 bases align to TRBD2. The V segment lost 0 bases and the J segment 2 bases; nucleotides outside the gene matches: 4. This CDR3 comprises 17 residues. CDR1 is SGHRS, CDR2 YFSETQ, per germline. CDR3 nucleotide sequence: TGCGCCAGCAGCTTGGCAAGGACTAGCGGGGACACAGATACGCAGTATTTT. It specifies CASSLARTSGDTDTQYF.

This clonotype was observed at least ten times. DNA of the CDR3: TGCGCCAGCAGCTGGGGGACAGGCGCCGCGAGTGGTGAGCAGTTCTTC. This sequence encodes CASSWGTGAASGEQFF. The chain combines TRBV5-1 with TRBJ2-1, with 8 bases aligning to TRBD1. Looked up from germline, CDR1 is SGHRS and CDR2 is YFSETQ. The CDR3 consists of 16 residues. The junction had 14 bases not matched to a gene; V was cut back by 3 bases and J by 9 bases.

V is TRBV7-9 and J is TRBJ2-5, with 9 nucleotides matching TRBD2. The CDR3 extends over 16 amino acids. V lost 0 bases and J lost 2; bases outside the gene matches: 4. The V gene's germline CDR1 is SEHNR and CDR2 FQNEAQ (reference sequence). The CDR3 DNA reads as TGTGCCAGCAGCTTAGCTTCTAGCGGGGCTCAAGAGACCCAGTACTTC. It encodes CASSLASSGAQETQYF.

This CDR3 is CASSGLGSGETQYF. The DNA for the CDR3 is TGTGCCAGCAGTGGCCTGGGCTCCGGAGAGACCCAGTACTTC. The rearrangement uses TRBV2 and TRBJ2-5; D not resolved. Germline V CDR1 and CDR2: SNHLY, FYNNEI. This CDR3 is built from 14 residues. V was pared by 4 bases and J by 4 bases, with 13 bases between. The full variable domain, completed using reference TRBV2 and TRBJ2-5, is EPEVTQTPSHQVTQMGQEVILRCVPISNHLYFYWYRQILGQKVEFLVSFYNNEISEKSEIFDDQFSVERPDGSNFTLKIRSTKLEDSAMYFCASSGLGSGETQYFGPGTRLLVL.

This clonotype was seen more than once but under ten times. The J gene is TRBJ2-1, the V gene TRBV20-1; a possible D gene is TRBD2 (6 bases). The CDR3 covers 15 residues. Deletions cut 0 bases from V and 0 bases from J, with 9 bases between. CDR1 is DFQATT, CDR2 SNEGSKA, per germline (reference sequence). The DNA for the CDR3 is TGCAGTGCTAGAGATGCGGGGAGCTCCTACAATGAGCAGTTCTTC. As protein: CSARDAGSSYNEQFF.

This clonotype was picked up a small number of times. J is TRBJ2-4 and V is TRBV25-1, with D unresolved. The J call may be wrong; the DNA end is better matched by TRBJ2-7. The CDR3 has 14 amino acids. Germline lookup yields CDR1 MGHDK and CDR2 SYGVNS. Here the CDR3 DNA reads TGTGCCAGCAGTGAACCCGGACGGTCGTACGAGCAGTACTTC. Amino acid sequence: CASSEPGRSYEQYF.